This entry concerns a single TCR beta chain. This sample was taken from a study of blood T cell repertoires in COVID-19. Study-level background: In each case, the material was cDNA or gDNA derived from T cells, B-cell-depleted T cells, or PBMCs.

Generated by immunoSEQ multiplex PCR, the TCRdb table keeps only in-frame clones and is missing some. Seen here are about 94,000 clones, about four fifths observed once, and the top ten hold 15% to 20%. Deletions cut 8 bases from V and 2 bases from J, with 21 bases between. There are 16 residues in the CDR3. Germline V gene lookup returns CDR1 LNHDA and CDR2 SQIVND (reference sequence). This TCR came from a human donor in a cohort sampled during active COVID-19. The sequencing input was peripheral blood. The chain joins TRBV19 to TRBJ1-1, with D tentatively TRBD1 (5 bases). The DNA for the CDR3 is TGTGCCAGTCTTTCTCCCAACAGGTATCTAAACACTGAAGCTTTCTTT. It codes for CASLSPNRYLNTEAFF.